This T cell receptor beta chain was sequenced in a study of cytomegalovirus exposure and HLA in healthy donors. The PCR used 60 Vbeta and 13 Jbeta primers. Clones were sequenced by immunoSEQ multiplex PCR, and TCRdb holds only the in-frame ones, with some missing. Here the sample spans 150,000 to 200,000 clones, around 68% being singletons. Sequencing input: PBMCs. This TCR came from a girl aged 5 to 17 in good health and CMV-seronegative.

The CDR3 reads CASSVAGGYEQYF. DNA for the CDR3: TGTGCCAGCAGCGTAGCGGGGGGCTACGAGCAGTACTTC. The rearrangement joins TRBV5-4 to TRBJ2-7; 10 nucleotides agree with TRBD2. The trim removed 4 bases at V and 3 bases at J, leaving 1 base unmatched. The CDR3 spans 13 residues. In germline, CDR1 is SGHNT, CDR2 YYREEE (reference sequence).